Sequencing of this TCR beta chain was carried out in a study of T cell responses to AZD1222 COVID-19 vaccine. Some clones are missing from TCRdb's copy, which holds only in-frame ones; the method was immunoSEQ multiplex PCR. The sample lists about 110,000 clones, around 93% seen once, with approximately 2.8% in the top ten. Trimming took 4 bases from V and 4 from J; bases not matched to a gene: 3. The length of the CDR3 is 13 residues. Germline V gene lookup returns CDR1 SGHAT and CDR2 FQNNGV. This specimen was peripheral blood, taken 28 days after the second AZD1222 dose. The source is an adult who received the AZD1222 COVID-19 vaccine. The rearrangement links TRBV11-2 to TRBJ1-1; 7 bases line up with TRBD1. This CDR3 is CASSYAGGTEAFF. The CDR3 nucleotides read TGTGCCAGCAGCTACGCAGGGGGCACTGAAGCTTTCTTT.